The 17 T cell receptor beta chains below were found in one sample sequenced in a study of post-analysis software for immune sequencing data. Study findings and constraints: Roughly 5 TRBV segments (TRBV5-6, TRBV5-1 and TRBV20-1 among them) occurred more frequently in patients than in controls.

For these TCRs, the target antigens are not known. Libraries were made from TCR beta cDNA, and they carried unique molecular identifiers. TCRdb re-called the PCR reads through MiXCR, storing one row per CDR3 protein. The table has around 700,000 distinct CDR3 sequences, 55% to 60% seen once. Sequencing input: blood. The source of these receptors is a girl under 10 years old with multiple sclerosis.

The chain is built from TRBV7-3 and TRBJ2-1; no reliable D call. From germline, CDR1 is SGHTA and CDR2 FQGTGA. The CDR3 runs to 12 residues. V was cut by 6 bases and J by 9 bases, with 12 bases left in between. The CDR3 protein is CASSRGGVEQFF. The CDR3 DNA follows: TGTGCCAGCAGTCGAGGTGGGGTTGAGCAGTTCTTC. Complete variable domain (other parts from reference TRBV7-3 and TRBJ2-1): GAGVSQTPSNKVTEKGKYVELRCDPISGHTALYWYRQSLGQGPEFLIYFQGTGAADDSGLPNDRFFAVRPEGSVSTLKIQRTERGDSAVYLCASSRGGVEQFFGPGTRLTVL.

In the case of this clonotype: This could be a read error, since a much larger clone is one nucleotide away. This chain connects TRBV3-1 to TRBJ2-1; 13 nucleotides align to TRBD2. Germline V gene sequence: CDR1 LGHDT, CDR2 YNNKEL (reference sequence). The V segment lost 6 bases and the J segment 4 bases; nucleotides outside the gene matches: 3. This CDR3 is built from 15 residues. Here the CDR3 reads CASRSGLAGYNEQFF. In nucleotides, the CDR3 is TGTGCCAGCAGATCGGGACTAGCGGGATACAATGAGCAGTTCTTC.

This clonotype was seen a few times. The CDR3 DNA reads as TGTGCCAGCAGCTTACTAGCGGGAGGGTCAGATACGCAGTATTTT. It codes for CASSLLAGGSDTQYF. The V call is TRBV7-2, the J call TRBJ2-3, with 12 bases aligning to TRBD2. Germline V CDR1 and CDR2: SGHTA, FQGNSA. J lost 4 bases, V lost 2 bases, and 1 base had no gene match. The CDR3 consists of 15 residues. The whole variable domain, filled in from reference TRBV7-2 and TRBJ2-3, reads GAGVSQSPSNKVTEKGKDVELRCDPISGHTALYWYRQSLGQGLEFLIYFQGNSAPDKSGLPSDRFSAERTGGSVSTLTIQRTQQEDSAVYLCASSLLAGGSDTQYFGPGTRLTVL.

The chain has TRBV10-3 and TRBJ1-1; D is perhaps TRBD1 (5 bases). Trimming took off 5 bases at V and 4 bases at J, with 14 bases between the two ends. The CDR3 covers 14 residues. Looked up from germline, CDR1 is ENHRY and CDR2 is SYGVKD. The CDR3 reads CAISKTGESTEAFF. Written as DNA, the CDR3 is TGTGCCATCAGTAAGACGGGGGAGTCCACTGAAGCTTTCTTT.

The chain couples TRBV18 to TRBJ2-7; 7 bases are shared with TRBD1. Germline trimming cut 2 bases from V and 3 bases from J; bases unmatched to any gene: 1. There are 13 residues in the CDR3. The germline CDR1 and CDR2 sequences are KGHSH and LQKENI. CDR3 protein: CASSPGTVYEQYF. Written as DNA, the CDR3 is TGTGCCAGCTCACCAGGGACAGTCTACGAGCAGTACTTC.

The CDR3 nucleotides are TGTGCCACCGCGGCAGGGGAAAAACTGTTTTTT. As protein: CATAAGEKLFF. The chain links TRBV6-5 to TRBJ1-4; weak D call: TRBD1 (5 bases). The CDR3 has 11 residues. The V gene lost 10 bases and the J gene lost 8 bases, with 11 bases spanning the gap. CDR1 MNHEY and CDR2 SVGAGI come from the germline V gene.

Only a few counts were recorded for this clonotype. Germline is not matched at one junction end, which may reflect a read error. The V call is TRBV3-1, the J call TRBJ2-1; maybe TRBD2 (5 bases). The CDR3 extends over 13 amino acids. CDR1 and CDR2 (germline): LGHDT, YNNKEL (reference sequence). The CDR3 is CASNQESVGGQFF. The CDR3 nucleotides read TGTGCCAGCAACCAAGAGTCGGTAGGCGGGCAGTTCTTT.

This clonotype was found a few times. This chain connects TRBV18 to TRBJ2-3; TRBD1 agrees at 9 bases. The V and J ends lost 3 bases and 1 base, in that order; junction bases with no gene match: 8. CDR3 length equals 17 residues. In germline, CDR1 is KGHSH, CDR2 LQKENI. CDR3 sequence (DNA): TGTGCCAGCTCACCCAAAACAGGGGGCGCAGGCACAGATACGCAGTATTTT. It yields the protein CASSPKTGGAGTDTQYF. Drawing the rest from reference TRBV18 and TRBJ2-3, the complete variable domain is NAGVMQNPRHLVRRRGQEARLRCSPMKGHSHVYWYRQLPEEGLKFMVYLQKENIIDESGMPKERFSAEFPKEGPSILRIQQVVRGDSAAYFCASSPKTGGAGTDTQYFGPGTRLTVL.

The chain combines TRBV5-1 with TRBJ1-2; the match to TRBD1 covers 7 bases. V lost 5 bases to trimming and J lost 3 bases; unmatched junction nucleotides: 7. Per germline, CDR1 SGHRS and CDR2 YFSETQ. The length of the CDR3 is 14 residues. The CDR3 bases are TGCGCCAGCAGGGCAATTGGGACAGACTATGGCTACACCTTC. Protein: CASRAIGTDYGYTF.

The DNA of the CDR3 is TGTGCCAGCAGCAAAGGACACGGAGCCACACAAGAGACCCAGTACTTC. Its protein product is CASSKGHGATQETQYF. V usage is TRBV21-1 and J usage is TRBJ2-5. TRBV21-1 is tagged as a pseudogene. CDR3 length: 16 residues.

This sequence joins TRBV12-3 or TRBV12-4 and TRBJ2-5; D remains unclear. The J call may be wrong; the DNA end is better matched by TRBJ2-7. This CDR3 contains 11 residues. The CDR3 loop reads CASRIGFEQYF. CDR3 nucleotides: TGTGCCAGCCGGATAGGATTCGAGCAGTACTTC.

This clonotype occurred once. The chain links TRBV29-1 to TRBJ2-7; D possibly corresponds to TRBD2 (5 bases). CDR1 and CDR2 (germline): SQVTM, ANQGSEA. The V gene lost 4 bases and the J gene lost 3 bases, with 16 bases spanning the gap. The CDR3 sequence is 14 residues long. In DNA, the CDR3 is TGCAGCGTTGGAGGTTTTGGGAGCCGCTACGAGCAGTACTTC. Its translation: CSVGGFGSRYEQYF.

The rearrangement uses TRBV29-1 and TRBJ2-5; 12 positions match TRBD2. CDR1 SQVTM and CDR2 ANQGSEA come from the germline V gene. V dropped 5 bases and J dropped 0; count of bases not matched to a gene: 4. CDR3 length equals 15 residues. The chain's CDR3 is CSVHRLAGDQETQYF. CDR3 nucleotide sequence: TGCAGCGTTCATCGACTAGCGGGGGACCAAGAGACCCAGTACTTC. The full variable domain, its missing parts supplied by reference TRBV29-1 and TRBJ2-5, is SAVISQKPSRDICQRGTSLTIQCQVDSQVTMMFWYRQQPGQSLTLIATANQGSEATYESGFVIDKFPISRPNLTFSTLTVSNMSPEDSSIYLCSVHRLAGDQETQYFGPGTRLLVL.

V gene TRBV6-6 combines with J gene TRBJ2-5, with 9 nucleotides matching TRBD1. The J segment lost 1 base and the V segment lost 6 bases, leaving 3 bases of the junction unmatched. The germline gives CDR1 MNHNY, CDR2 SVGAGI (reference sequence). The CDR3 consists of 14 residues. The CDR3 bases are TGTGCCAGCAGAGGGACAGGGCGCCAAGAGACCCAGTACTTC. This codes for CASRGTGRQETQYF.

The chain uses TRBV27 and TRBJ2-5; tentatively, D is TRBD1 (5 bases). The ends were cut back, 3 bases at V and 5 bases at J, with 16 bases in the middle. The germline V gene has CDR1 MNHEY and CDR2 SMNVEV (reference sequence). This CDR3 contains 15 residues. CDR3 nucleotide sequence: TGTGCCAGCAGTTTTCAAGGGGCAGGAGCGGAGACCCAGTACTTC. It yields the protein CASSFQGAGAETQYF.

This clonotype was recorded a few times. The genes are TRBV2 and TRBJ1-2, with D uncertain. Germline V CDR1 and CDR2: SNHLY, FYNNEI. The CDR3 spans 13 residues. The V end was cut by 2 bases, the J end by 8 bases, with 12 bases between. CDR3 sequence (DNA): TGTGCCAGCAGTGAACTCGAGGCGGGGGGCTACACCTTC. Amino acids: CASSELEAGGYTF.

This rearrangement joins TRBV5-5 to TRBJ2-7; 10 bases map to TRBD2. The germline gives CDR1 SGHKS, CDR2 YYEKEE (reference sequence). V gave up 3 bases and J gave up 4 bases; unmatched junction bases: 7. The CDR3 covers 15 residues. CDR3: CASSWQREGPYEQYF. As DNA, the CDR3 is TGTGCCAGCAGCTGGCAGCGGGAGGGTCCGTACGAGCAGTACTTC.